This T cell receptor (beta chain) was identified in a study of cytomegalovirus exposure and HLA in healthy donors. Trimming left V 8 bases short and J 2 bases short, with 18 bases between. This CDR3 has 15 amino acids. Germline V gene data show CDR1 as LNHDA and CDR2 as SQIVND (reference sequence). Primers included in the PCR were 60 Vbeta and 13 Jbeta primers. Some clones are missing from TCRdb's copy, which holds only in-frame ones; the method was immunoSEQ multiplex PCR. This table has 150,000 to 200,000 clones, around 85% appearing once. This receptor was taken from a boy aged 2-15 years in good health and CMV-seronegative. The V gene is TRBV19, the J gene TRBJ1-2, with unresolved D. The specimen sequenced was PBMCs. CDR3 region: CASSIPSAPNYGYTF. The CDR3 nucleotides read TGTGCCAGTTCCATCCCCAGCGCCCCAAACTATGGCTACACCTTC.